At least ten counts were recorded for the clone carrying this T cell receptor (beta chain). The data are from a study of regulatory T cells in long-lasting Graves disease. Regarding time point: newly diagnosed GD, antithyroid drugs for less than 3 months. Scientists built the TCR library using RNA that was extracted from PBMCs. Both iRepertoire HTBI primers and Arm-PCR of CDR3 regions were used to build the TCR beta libraries. One entry per CDR3 protein results from TCRdb running MiXCR on the multiplex PCR reads. The table includes roughly 250,000 distinct CDR3 sequences, under 20% detected once. A further study also used this sample, focusing on T cells in Graves' hyperthyroidism and ophthalmopathy.

The origin of this receptor is a woman under 40 with Graves disease. The starting material was peripheral blood mononuclear cells (PBMCs), obtained at new diagnosis, from a patient treated with antithyroid drugs.

The CDR3 DNA sequence: TGCAGTGCTAGAGATGGTAGTAAGGTCGACTCTGCCTACAATGAGCAGTTCTTC. Protein sequence: CSARDGSKVDSAYNEQFF. The rearrangement joins TRBV20-1 to TRBJ2-1; D is undetermined. The germline gives CDR1 DFQATT, CDR2 SNEGSKA (reference sequence). The CDR3 is 18 residues long. V lost 0 bases to trimming and J lost 2 bases, with 20 bases between them.